This note documents a single T cell receptor (beta chain) sequence. The antigen is not known. The entry originates in a study of cytomegalovirus exposure and HLA in healthy donors. Whole-study results and caveats: The classifier reportedly diagnosed cytomegalovirus status with high sensitivity and specificity. Most TCR sequences proved rare, with some public TCRs found in many donors.

Clones were read by immunoSEQ multiplex PCR, and TCRdb kept only the in-frame ones, dropping some. Of around 150,000 clones in the sample, roughly four fifths were seen once. This receptor was taken from a man in his thirties or forties in good health and CMV-seropositive. The sequenced sample was PBMCs.

CDR3 DNA sequence: TGTGCCAGCTCACCTCCCGGTCGCGCAGATACGCAGTATTTT. It translates to CASSPPGRADTQYF. The chain is built from TRBV18 and TRBJ2-3, with D uncertain. This CDR3 contains 14 residues. V lost 3 bases and J lost 4, with 11 bases in between. CDR1 and CDR2 from the germline V gene are KGHSH and LQKENI.